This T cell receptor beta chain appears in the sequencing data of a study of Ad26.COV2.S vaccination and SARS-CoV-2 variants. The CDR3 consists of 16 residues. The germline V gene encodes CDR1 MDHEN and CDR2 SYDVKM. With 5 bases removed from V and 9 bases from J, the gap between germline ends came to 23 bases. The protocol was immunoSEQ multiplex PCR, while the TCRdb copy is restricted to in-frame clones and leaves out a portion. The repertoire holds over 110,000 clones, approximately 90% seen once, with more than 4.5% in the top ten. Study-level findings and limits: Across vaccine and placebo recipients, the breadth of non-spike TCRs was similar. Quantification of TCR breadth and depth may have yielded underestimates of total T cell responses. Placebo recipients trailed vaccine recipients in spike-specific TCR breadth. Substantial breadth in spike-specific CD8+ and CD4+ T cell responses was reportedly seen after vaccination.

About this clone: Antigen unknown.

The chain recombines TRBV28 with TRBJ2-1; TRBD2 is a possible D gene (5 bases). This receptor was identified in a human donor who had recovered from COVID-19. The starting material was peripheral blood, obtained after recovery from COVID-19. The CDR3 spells CASSTLIGIPPREQFF. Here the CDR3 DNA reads TGTGCCAGCAGTACCCTTATCGGGATCCCCCCTCGTGAGCAGTTCTTC. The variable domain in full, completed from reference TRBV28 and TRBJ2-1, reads DVKVTQSSRYLVKRTGEKVFLECVQDMDHENMFWYRQDPGLGLRLIYFSYDVKMKEKGDIPEGYSVSREKKERFSLILESASTNQTSMYLCASSTLIGIPPREQFFGPGTRLTVL.